The present entry profiles one T cell receptor beta chain with its context. The antigen remains unidentified. The record originates from a study of OX40 agonist ivuxolimab in advanced cancers. The wider study: Hepatocellular carcinoma, melanoma, renal cell or head and neck cancer occurred in dose-escalation patients. There were three patients with partial responses, one having hepatocellular carcinoma and two cutaneous melanoma.

Whole-study findings and limits: Clonal expansion from baseline to week 6 occurred in both CD4+ and CD8+ T cells. CD8+ T cells (on average) carried more expanded clones than CD4+ T cells.

V shed 0 bases, J shed 2 bases, and the junction held 13 bases outside the gene matches. The CDR3 covers 18 residues. Germline CDR1 is SGHNT and CDR2 is YYREEE (reference sequence). The assay was immunoSEQ multiplex PCR, and TCRdb's table has in-frame clones only and misses some. The repertoire has around 54,000 clones, 94% of them found once; the top ten carry approximately 12%. Sample: CD4+ or CD8+ T cells sorted from blood, taken in a trial of the OX40 agonist ivuxolimab. This chain joins TRBV5-4 and TRBJ2-7; 8 bases are shared with TRBD1. The clonotype comes from an adult with an advanced solid tumor such as melanoma, head and neck, liver or kidney cancer. CDR3 DNA sequence: TGTGCCAGCAGCTTGGTACCTCGGACAGGGATATCCCCCTACGAGCAGTACTTC. It codes for CASSLVPRTGISPYEQYF. Combining the CDR3 with reference TRBV5-4 and TRBJ2-7 gives the whole variable domain ETGVTQSPTHLIKTRGQQVTLRCSSQSGHNTVSWYQQALGQGPQFIFQYYREEENGRGNFPPRFSGLQFPNYSSELNVNALELDDSALYLCASSLVPRTGISPYEQYFGPGTRLTVT.